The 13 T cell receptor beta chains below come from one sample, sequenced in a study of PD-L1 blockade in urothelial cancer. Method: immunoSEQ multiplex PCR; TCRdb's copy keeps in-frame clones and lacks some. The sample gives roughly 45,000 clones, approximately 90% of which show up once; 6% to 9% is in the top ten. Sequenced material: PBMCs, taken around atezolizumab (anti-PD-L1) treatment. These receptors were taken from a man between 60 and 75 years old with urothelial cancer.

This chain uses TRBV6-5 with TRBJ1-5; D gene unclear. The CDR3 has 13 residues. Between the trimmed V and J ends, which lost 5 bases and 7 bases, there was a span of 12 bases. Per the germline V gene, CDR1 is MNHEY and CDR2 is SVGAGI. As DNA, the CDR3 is TGTGCCAGCAGTCCTCGACGGAGCCAGCCCCAGCATTTT. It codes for CASSPRRSQPQHF.

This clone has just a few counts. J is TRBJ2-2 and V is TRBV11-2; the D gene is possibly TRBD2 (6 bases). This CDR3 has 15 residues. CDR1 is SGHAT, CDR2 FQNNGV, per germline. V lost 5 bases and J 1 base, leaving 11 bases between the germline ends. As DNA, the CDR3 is TGTGCCAGCAGCGCACTGGGGGGGAACACCGGGGAGCTGTTTTTT. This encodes CASSALGGNTGELFF.

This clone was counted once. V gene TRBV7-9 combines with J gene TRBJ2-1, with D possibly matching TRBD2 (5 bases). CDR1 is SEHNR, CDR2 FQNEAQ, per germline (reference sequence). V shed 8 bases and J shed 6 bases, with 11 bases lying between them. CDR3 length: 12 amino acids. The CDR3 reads CASVLVPNEQFF. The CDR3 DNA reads TGTGCCAGCGTACTAGTTCCCAATGAGCAGTTCTTC. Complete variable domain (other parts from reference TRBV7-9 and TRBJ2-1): DTGVSQNPRHKITKRGQNVTFRCDPISEHNRLYWYRQTLGQGPEFLTYFQNEAQLEKSRLLSDRFSAERPKGSFSTLEIQRTEQGDSAMYLCASVLVPNEQFFGPGTRLTVL.

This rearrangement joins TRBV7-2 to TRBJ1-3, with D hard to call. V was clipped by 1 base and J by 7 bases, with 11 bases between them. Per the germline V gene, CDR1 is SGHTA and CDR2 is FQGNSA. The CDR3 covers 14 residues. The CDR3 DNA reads TGTGCCAGCAGCTTAGTATTGGTCGGGAACACCATATATTTT. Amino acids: CASSLVLVGNTIYF. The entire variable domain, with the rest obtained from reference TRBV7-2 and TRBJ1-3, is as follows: GAGVSQSPSNKVTEKGKDVELRCDPISGHTALYWYRQSLGQGLEFLIYFQGNSAPDKSGLPSDRFSAERTGGSVSTLTIQRTQQEDSAVYLCASSLVLVGNTIYFGEGSWLTVV.

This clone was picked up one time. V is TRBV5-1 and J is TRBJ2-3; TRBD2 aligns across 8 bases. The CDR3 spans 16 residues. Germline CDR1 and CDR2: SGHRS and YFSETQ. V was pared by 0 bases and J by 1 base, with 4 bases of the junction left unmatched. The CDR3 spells CASSLESGGGTDTQYF. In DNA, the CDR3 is TGCGCCAGCAGCTTGGAAAGCGGGGGAGGCACAGATACGCAGTATTTT.

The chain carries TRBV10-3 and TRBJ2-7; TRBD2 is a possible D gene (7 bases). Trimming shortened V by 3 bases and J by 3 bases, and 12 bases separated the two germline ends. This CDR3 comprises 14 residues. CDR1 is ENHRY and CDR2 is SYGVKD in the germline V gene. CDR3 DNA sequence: TGTGCCATCAGTGAAGGGGGGGGGTTCTACGAGCAGTACTTC. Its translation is CAISEGGGFYEQYF.

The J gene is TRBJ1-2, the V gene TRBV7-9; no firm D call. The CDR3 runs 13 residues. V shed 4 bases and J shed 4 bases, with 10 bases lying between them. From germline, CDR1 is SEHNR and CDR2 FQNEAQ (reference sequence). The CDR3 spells CASSSQEGYGYTF. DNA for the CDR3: TGTGCCAGCAGCTCCCAGGAAGGCTATGGCTACACCTTC.

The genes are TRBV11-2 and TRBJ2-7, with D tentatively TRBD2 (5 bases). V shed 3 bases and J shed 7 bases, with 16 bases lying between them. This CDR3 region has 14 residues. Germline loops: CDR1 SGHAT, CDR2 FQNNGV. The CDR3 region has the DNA TGTGCCAGCAGCTTTAGCCCAGCCGGGGAAGAGCAGTACTTC. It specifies CASSFSPAGEEQYF.

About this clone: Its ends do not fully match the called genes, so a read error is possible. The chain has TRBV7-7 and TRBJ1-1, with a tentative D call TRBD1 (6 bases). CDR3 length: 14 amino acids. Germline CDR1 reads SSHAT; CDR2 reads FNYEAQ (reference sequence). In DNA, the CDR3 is TGTGCTAGCAGCCACAAATCAGGGGTCACTGAAGCTTTCTTT. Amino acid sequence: CASSHKSGVTEAFF.

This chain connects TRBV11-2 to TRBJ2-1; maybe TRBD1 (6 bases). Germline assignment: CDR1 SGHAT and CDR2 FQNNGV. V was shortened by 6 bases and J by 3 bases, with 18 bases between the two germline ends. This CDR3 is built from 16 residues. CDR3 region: CASRNIGTTYYNEQFF. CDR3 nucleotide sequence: TGTGCCAGCAGGAATATAGGGACAACCTACTACAATGAGCAGTTCTTC.

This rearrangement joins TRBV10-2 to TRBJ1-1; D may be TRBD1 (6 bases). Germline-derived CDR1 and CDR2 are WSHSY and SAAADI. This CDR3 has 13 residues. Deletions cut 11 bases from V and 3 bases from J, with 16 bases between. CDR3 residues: CASQGSGDTEAFF. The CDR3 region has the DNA TGCGCCTCCCAGGGGAGTGGGGACACTGAAGCTTTCTTT.

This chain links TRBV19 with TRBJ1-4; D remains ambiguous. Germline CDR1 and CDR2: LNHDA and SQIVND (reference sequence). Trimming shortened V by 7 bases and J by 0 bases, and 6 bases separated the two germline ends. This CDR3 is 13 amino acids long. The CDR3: CASNSATNEKLFF. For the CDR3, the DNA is TGTGCCAGTAACAGTGCAACTAATGAAAAACTGTTTTTT.

DNA for the CDR3: TGTGCCAGCAGCTTAAGGGGACACATCTCCTACGAGCAGTACTTC. This codes for CASSLRGHISYEQYF. The gene calls are TRBV7-2 and TRBJ2-7; D possibly corresponds to TRBD1 (6 bases). The CDR3 runs to 15 residues. Germline V lookup: CDR1 SGHTA, CDR2 FQGNSA. V was pared by 2 bases and J by 0 bases, with 11 bases between.